What follows are 12 T cell receptor beta chains derived from one specimen sequenced in a study of blood T cell repertoires in COVID-19. The assay was immunoSEQ multiplex PCR, and TCRdb's table has in-frame clones only and misses some. The data contain roughly 69,000 clones, around 80% of them singletons. Specimen: peripheral blood. These TCRs come from a man aged 60-69 years with COVID-19, enrolled during active disease.

The rearrangement links TRBV6-6 to TRBJ2-5; D possibly corresponds to TRBD2 (6 bases). The germline gives CDR1 MNHNY, CDR2 SVGAGI (reference sequence). The CDR3 consists of 17 residues. Trimming shortened V by 5 bases and J by 3 bases, and 22 bases separated the two germline ends. CDR3 region: CASSPGAGAGPEETQYF. The CDR3 region has the DNA TGTGCCAGCAGTCCCGGGGCTGGGGCGGGGCCCGAAGAGACCCAGTACTTC.

This clone was observed many times. The V call is TRBV5-1, the J call TRBJ2-7; TRBD2 aligns across 8 bases. Germline V gene data show CDR1 as SGHRS and CDR2 as YFSETQ. J gave up 2 bases and V 2 bases, and 3 bases lay outside the gene matches. The CDR3 spans 14 residues. In DNA, the CDR3 is TGCGCCAGCAGCTTCACTAGCGGAACCTACGAGCAGTACTTC. It yields the protein CASSFTSGTYEQYF.

The rearrangement joins TRBV9 to TRBJ2-3; 11 bases are shared with TRBD2. The CDR3 length is 16 residues. The germline CDR1 and CDR2 sequences are SGDLS and YYNGEE. V trimming: 3 bases; J trimming: 6 bases; junction bases outside the gene matches: 9. CDR3 in DNA: TGTGCCAGCAGCGCGAGCCCCCTAGCGGGAGGCGATACGCAGTATTTT. Translation gives CASSASPLAGGDTQYF.

This clone is a singleton in its sample. J is TRBJ1-6 and V is TRBV6-1; possible D gene TRBD1, 5 bases. The CDR3 runs to 15 residues. Germline V lookup: CDR1 MNHNS, CDR2 SASEGT. Trimming cost V 0 bases and J 10 bases, with 13 bases left between them. The CDR3 region has the DNA TGTGCCAGCAGTGAAGCATGGGGGGGAGGATCACCCCTCCACTTT. Translating it yields CASSEAWGGGSPLHF.

The chain joins TRBV7-2 to TRBJ2-1, with 15 bases aligning to TRBD2. The trim removed 5 bases at V and 3 bases at J, leaving 8 bases unmatched. Per the germline V gene, CDR1 is SGHTA and CDR2 is FQGNSA. The length of the CDR3 is 18 residues. The CDR3 spells CASSDRTSGRAFYNEQFF. DNA for the CDR3: TGTGCCAGCAGCGACAGGACTAGCGGGAGGGCCTTCTACAATGAGCAGTTCTTC.

This clone is a singleton in its sample. Germline is not matched at one junction end, which may reflect a read error. CDR3: CASTLGTGLNYGYTF. For the CDR3, the DNA is TGTGCCAGCACCTTGGGGACAGGACTTAACTATGGCTACACCTTC. This rearrangement joins TRBV5-6 to TRBJ1-2, with 8 bases aligning to TRBD1. The CDR3 contains 15 residues. CDR1 is SGHDT and CDR2 is YYEEEE in the germline V gene.

The rearrangement links TRBV19 to TRBJ2-6; the match to TRBD2 covers 12 bases. The J segment lost 3 bases and the V segment lost 7 bases, leaving 4 bases of the junction unmatched. Germline CDR1 reads LNHDA; CDR2 reads SQIVND (reference sequence). The CDR3 is 16 amino acids. The CDR3 DNA follows: TGTGCCAGTACTAGCGGGAGGGCCTATGGGGCCAACGTCCTGACTTTC. This codes for CASTSGRAYGANVLTF.

This clone was seen just once. CDR3 amino acids: CASSLAFGSSYGYTF. The CDR3 bases are TGCGCCAGCAGCTTGGCCTTTGGGAGCTCCTATGGCTACACCTTC. The chain couples TRBV5-1 to TRBJ1-2; unclear D gene. The CDR3 has 15 amino acids. Trimming took 0 bases from V and 4 from J, leaving 13 bases between them. In germline, CDR1 is SGHRS, CDR2 YFSETQ.

The V gene is TRBV24-1, the J gene TRBJ2-7; weak D call: TRBD2 (6 bases). The V gene lost 7 bases and the J gene lost 6 bases, with 21 bases spanning the gap. The V gene's germline CDR1 is KGHDR and CDR2 SFDVKD. This CDR3 region has 15 residues. The chain's CDR3 is CATSADGGFVCEQYF. The CDR3 DNA follows: TGTGCCACCAGCGCGGACGGGGGATTTGTATGCGAGCAGTACTTC.

This chain connects TRBV25-1 to TRBJ2-7; 7 bases match TRBD2. V was pared by 8 bases and J by 7 bases, with 11 bases of the junction left unmatched. Per the germline V gene, CDR1 is MGHDK and CDR2 is SYGVNS. This CDR3 region has 13 residues. This CDR3 is CASGFAGVGEQYF. DNA of the CDR3: TGTGCCAGCGGATTCGCGGGGGTGGGGGAGCAGTACTTC.

In this sample, this clone turned up once. V is TRBV11-2 and J is TRBJ2-1; 8 nucleotides align to TRBD2. CDR1 SGHAT and CDR2 FQNNGV come from the germline V gene. The CDR3 spans 16 residues. The V segment lost 5 bases and the J segment 4 bases; nucleotides outside the gene matches: 10. The chain's CDR3 is CASSPAFSGEYNEQFF. The CDR3 coding sequence is TGTGCCAGCAGCCCCGCCTTTAGCGGGGAATACAATGAGCAGTTCTTC.

This clone was observed a handful of times. The V call is TRBV19, the J call TRBJ1-5; the D is unclear. V gave up 4 bases and J gave up 12 bases, with 13 bases separating them. The germline V gene has CDR1 LNHDA and CDR2 SQIVND (reference sequence). CDR3 length: 12 residues. The CDR3 spells CASSTLTGDQHF. CDR3 in DNA: TGTGCCAGTAGTACCTTAACGGGTGACCAGCATTTT.